These 16 T cell receptor beta chains originate from one sample sequenced in a study of blood T cell repertoires in COVID-19. Assay: immunoSEQ multiplex PCR; the TCRdb copy retains only in-frame clones and omits some. The data show about 190,000 clones, about 88% seen once. Sequences were obtained from PBMCs or T cells enriched from blood (not recorded which). These receptors originate from a woman aged 25 to 39 who had recovered from COVID-19.

V gene TRBV11-2 combines with J gene TRBJ1-1, with 7 nucleotides matching TRBD1. The trim removed 1 base at V and 1 base at J, leaving 9 bases unmatched. Germline V gene sequence: CDR1 SGHAT, CDR2 FQNNGV. This CDR3 is 17 amino acids long. The CDR3 bases are TGTGCCAGCAGCTTAGGCCCAGGGGGGTCTGGGAACACTGAAGCTTTCTTT. It yields the protein CASSLGPGGSGNTEAFF.

This chain links TRBV18 with TRBJ2-7, with 7 bases that match TRBD1. J lost 4 bases, V lost 3 bases, and 6 bases had no gene match. Germline V CDR1 and CDR2: KGHSH, LQKENI. This CDR3 has 14 amino acids. This chain's CDR3 is CASSPGQVGYEQYF. The CDR3 DNA reads as TGTGCCAGCTCACCTGGACAGGTTGGGTACGAGCAGTACTTC. Full variable domain (rest looked up from reference TRBV18 and TRBJ2-7): NAGVMQNPRHLVRRRGQEARLRCSPMKGHSHVYWYRQLPEEGLKFMVYLQKENIIDESGMPKERFSAEFPKEGPSILRIQQVVRGDSAAYFCASSPGQVGYEQYFGPGTRLTVT.

This clone was observed a single time. The DNA of the CDR3 is TGTGCCAGCAGCTTAGGTTCACTAGCTCGCGGGGAGCTGTTTTTT. Its translation: CASSLGSLARGELFF. The rearrangement uses TRBV5-4 and TRBJ2-2; possible D gene TRBD2, 6 bases. Trimming cost V 2 bases and J 7 bases, with 15 bases left between them. The CDR3 is made up of 15 amino acids. CDR1 SGHNT and CDR2 YYREEE come from the germline V gene (reference sequence).

The chain employs TRBV5-4 and TRBJ2-7; a possible D gene is TRBD2 (7 bases). CDR3 length: 16 residues. Germline V gives CDR1 SGHNT, CDR2 YYREEE (reference sequence). Trimming removed 4 bases from V and 0 bases from J, with 17 bases in between. The CDR3 reads CASSPTGGPGSYEQYV. The CDR3 DNA is TGTGCCAGCAGCCCTACGGGGGGCCCCGGCTCCTACGAGCAGTACGTC.

This clone was seen a few times. This chain joins TRBV30 and TRBJ2-1, with 8 bases identical to TRBD2. V gave up 1 base and J gave up 4 bases; unmatched junction bases: 9. CDR3 length: 16 residues. Germline CDR1 reads GTSNPN; CDR2 reads SVGIG (reference sequence). The CDR3 region is CAWSALRAGDYNEQFF. CDR3 bases: TGTGCCTGGAGTGCCCTCAGAGCGGGAGATTACAATGAGCAGTTCTTC.

The J gene is TRBJ2-5, the V gene TRBV7-3; 8 nucleotides match TRBD2. Germline lookup yields CDR1 SGHTA and CDR2 FQGTGA. This CDR3 region has 19 residues. V lost 5 bases to trimming and J lost 4 bases; unmatched junction nucleotides: 21. Written as DNA, the CDR3 is TGTGCCAGCAGCCCCGGGGGACCTTTAGCGGGAACGCGGGGAGAGACCCAGTACTTC. Encoded protein: CASSPGGPLAGTRGETQYF.

This chain joins TRBV7-9 and TRBJ2-5; D gene unclear. V lost 0 bases to trimming and J lost 2 bases, with 7 bases between them. Germline values: CDR1 SEHNR, CDR2 FQNEAQ (reference sequence). The CDR3 covers 14 residues. The CDR3 coding sequence is TGTGCCAGCAGCTTAGCGGCCTCACAAGAGACCCAGTACTTC. This sequence encodes CASSLAASQETQYF.

The chain couples TRBV29-1 to TRBJ1-1; D is uncertain. This CDR3 has 13 residues. Trimming left V 4 bases short and J 0 bases short, with 9 bases between. Germline loops: CDR1 SQVTM, CDR2 ANQGSEA. The CDR3 reads CSVVLSVNTEAFF. The CDR3 DNA reads TGCAGCGTTGTGTTGTCGGTGAACACTGAAGCTTTCTTT.

This clone was detected only a few times. This chain connects TRBV19 to TRBJ1-5; D is perhaps TRBD1 (5 bases). V dropped 5 bases and J dropped 6 bases, with 17 bases sitting between them. This CDR3 is built from 15 residues. Germline V gives CDR1 LNHDA, CDR2 SQIVND (reference sequence). The CDR3 nucleotides are TGTGCCAGTAGTCTCGGCAGGGAGGCGAGTCAGCCCCAGCATTTT. Its protein product is CASSLGREASQPQHF.

The chain employs TRBV19 and TRBJ1-2, with 7 bases identical to TRBD1. This CDR3 contains 15 residues. The J segment lost 5 bases and the V segment lost 3 bases, leaving 9 bases of the junction unmatched. In germline, CDR1 is LNHDA, CDR2 SQIVND (reference sequence). In nucleotides, the CDR3 is TGTGCCAGTAGTATTCGGACAGGAAGTATATATGGCTACACCTTC. Translated, it gives CASSIRTGSIYGYTF.

The chain has TRBV7-9 and TRBJ1-1, with a possible D match to TRBD1 (6 bases). Trimming cost V 7 bases and J 1 base, with 16 bases left between them. This CDR3 comprises 15 residues. CDR1 SEHNR and CDR2 FQNEAQ come from the germline V gene (reference sequence). CDR3 sequence (DNA): TGTGCCAGCACCCGATGGGGGGGCGGGAACACTGAAGCTTTCTTT. This translates into CASTRWGGGNTEAFF.

The chain is built from TRBV5-1 and TRBJ2-1; 12 positions agree with TRBD2. The germline V gene encodes CDR1 SGHRS and CDR2 YFSETQ. The CDR3 has 17 residues. J gave up 4 bases and V 4 bases, and 9 bases lay outside the gene matches. The CDR3 coding sequence is TGCGCCAGCAGCCCCCGGACTAGCGGGACCACGTACAATGAGCAGTTCTTC. It encodes CASSPRTSGTTYNEQFF.

This clone has a handful of counts. The chain uses TRBV7-9 and TRBJ1-2, with a weak D call TRBD1 (6 bases). The CDR3 consists of 16 residues. Germline CDR1 and CDR2: SEHNR and FQNEAQ (reference sequence). Between the trimmed V and J ends, which lost 1 base and 0 bases, there was a span of 12 bases. The CDR3 region has the DNA TGTGCCAGCAGCTTAGTTCAGCACAGGGCTAACTATGGCTACACCTTC. Translating it yields CASSLVQHRANYGYTF.

The chain links TRBV29-1 to TRBJ2-3; 9 positions agree with TRBD2. The CDR3 is 16 amino acids. V shed 7 bases and J 6 bases; nucleotides not matched to a gene: 17. Germline V lookup: CDR1 SQVTM, CDR2 ANQGSEA. CDR3 DNA: TGCAGCGCTAACGCGGGGGGGACTAGGTCCTCGGATACGCAGTATTTT. It translates to CSANAGGTRSSDTQYF.

The V call is TRBV28, the J call TRBJ2-7, with TRBD1 identical over 9 bases. J gave up 2 bases and V 3 bases, and 8 bases lay outside the gene matches. Germline values: CDR1 MDHEN, CDR2 SYDVKM. This CDR3 contains 16 residues. CDR3 nucleotides: TGTGCCAGCAGTTTCCCCGGACAGGGGAAACCCTACGAGCAGTACTTC. The encoded protein is CASSFPGQGKPYEQYF.

Comment on this clone: Distinct nucleotide sequences in the sample also encode this CDR3. The chain couples TRBV18 to TRBJ1-1; D gene uncertain. The CDR3 runs to 13 residues. The germline CDR1 and CDR2 sequences are KGHSH and LQKENI. The ends were cut back, 3 bases at V and 5 bases at J, with 10 bases in the middle. CDR3: CASSPLGGTEAFF. The CDR3 DNA reads TGTGCCAGCTCACCCCTCGGAGGGACTGAAGCTTTCTTT.